This T cell receptor (beta chain) was recorded in a study of cytomegalovirus exposure and HLA in healthy donors. CDR1 MDHEN and CDR2 SYDVKM come from the germline V gene. The trim removed 1 base at V and 3 bases at J, leaving 4 bases unmatched. CDR3 length: 17 amino acids. Concerning this clone: Its antigen is as yet unknown.

The PCR was carried out with 60 Vbeta primers and 13 Jbeta primers. Using immunoSEQ multiplex PCR, the repertoire was profiled, and TCRdb retains in-frame clones only, with some absent. Of some 110,000 clones in the sample, 74% were seen once. Study outcomes and limitations: Most of the TCR beta V segments (in an earlier analysis) were productive either about 87% or about 30% of the time. TCR beta chains associated with HLA were, in a later analysis, more clonally expanded than equally common others. 87-base-pair reads could not separate some V segments, including TRBV6-2 and TRBV6-3.

What was sequenced was PBMCs. This clonotype originated in a woman in her fifties or sixties in good health and CMV-seropositive. The chain links TRBV28 to TRBJ1-5; 12 bases agree with TRBD1. The DNA for the CDR3 is TGTGCCAGCAGTTTATTTGGGACAGGGGGCTTCAATCAGCCCCAGCATTTT. Its protein is CASSLFGTGGFNQPQHF. The full variable domain, completed using reference TRBV28 and TRBJ1-5, is DVKVTQSSRYLVKRTGEKVFLECVQDMDHENMFWYRQDPGLGLRLIYFSYDVKMKEKGDIPEGYSVSREKKERFSLILESASTNQTSMYLCASSLFGTGGFNQPQHFGDGTRLSIL.